This is a list of T cell receptor beta chains from one sample in a study of tumor-infiltrating lymphocytes in primary liver carcinoma. Via MiXCR, TCRdb re-called the multiplex PCR reads, giving one row per CDR3 protein. This table holds approximately 190,000 distinct CDR3 sequences, over 80% found once. Sequences were obtained from tumor tissue from primary liver carcinoma. Receptor source: a man aged 35-49 years with primary liver carcinoma and hepatitis B virus infection. Each CDR3 is given with its conserved first and last residue. Fields, in order: V gene, D gene, clone size, J gene, CDR3 DNA, CDR3 protein. The D gene is left open where the match is weak. Where a row states a size, it is once, few, many or the class of an expanded clone; other rows omit it.

>TRBV6-5|-|-|TRBJ1-1
TGTGCCATCAGTCTAGCCAGTTTCACTGAAGCTTTCTTT
CAISLASFTEAFF
>TRBV5-4|-|-|TRBJ2-5
TGTGCAAGTAGCTTGGGGGGACGGACACAAGATACCCAGTACTTC
CASSLGGRTQDTQYF
>TRBV11-2|-|-|TRBJ2-3
TGTGCCAGCAGCTTAGTACGGGCAACAGGGAGCAATCAGCCCCAGTATTTT
CASSLVRATGSNQPQYF
>TRBV4-3|TRBD2|-|TRBJ2-1
TGCGCGAGCAGCCAAAAGGCGGGGGTCGAGCAGTTCTTC
CASSQKAGVEQFF
>TRBV11-1|TRBD2|-|TRBJ2-4
TGTGCCAGCAGCTTTCCCGGGACTAGCGGGAGCAATAAGTTTCAGTACTTC
CASSFPGTSGSNKFQYF
>TRBV28|-|-|TRBJ1-2
TGTGCCAGCAGGGGTTATGGTGGCAATTATGGCTACACCTTC
CASRGYGGNYGYTF
>TRBV11-2|-|-|TRBJ2-7
TGTGCCAGCAGCTTAGGATGGACGGGGGCAAACGAGCAGTACTTC
CASSLGWTGANEQYF
>TRBV5-1|-|many|TRBJ2-3
TGCGCCAGCAGCTTGGGGACTACTAGCACAGATACGCAGTATTTT
CASSLGTTSTDTQYF
>TRBV11-2|-|-|TRBJ2-2
TGTGCCAGCAGCAAGAGCGGTAGCCCCCGGGAGCCGTTTTTC
CASSKSGSPREPFF
>TRBV5-1|TRBD2|once|TRBJ2-1
TGCGCCAGCAGCGCAACGGGACTAGCGCGAGAGCAGTTCTTC
CASSATGLAREQFF
>TRBV11-2|-|-|TRBJ2-5
TGTACCAGCAGCTTAAAAGAGGCCCAGTACTTC
CTSSLKEAQYF
>TRBV29-1|TRBD1|-|TRBJ2-2
TGCAGCGTTGTAGGACAGGGGGATCACACCGGGGAGCTAGTTTTT
CSVVGQGDHTGELVF
>TRBV29-1|-|few|TRBJ1-5
TGCAGCGTAGCGACCGGGAGTAAAAGTCGGCCCCAGCATTTT
CSVATGSKSRPQHF
>TRBV4-1|-|-|TRBJ2-2
TGCGCCAGCAGCATCCAACCGAGGGGGGCCGGGGAGATGTTTTTT
CASSIQPRGAGEMFF